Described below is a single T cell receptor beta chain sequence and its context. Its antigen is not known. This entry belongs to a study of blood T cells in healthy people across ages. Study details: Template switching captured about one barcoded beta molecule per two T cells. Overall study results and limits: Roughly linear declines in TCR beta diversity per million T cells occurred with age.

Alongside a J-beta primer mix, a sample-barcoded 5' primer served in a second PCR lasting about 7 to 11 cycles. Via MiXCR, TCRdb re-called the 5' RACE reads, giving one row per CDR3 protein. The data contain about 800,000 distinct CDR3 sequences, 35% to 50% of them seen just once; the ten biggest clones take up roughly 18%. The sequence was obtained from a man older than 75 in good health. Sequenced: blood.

CDR3 residues: CSAKSENTEAFF. DNA of the CDR3: TGCAGCGCTAAGTCTGAGAACACTGAAGCTTTCTTT. V gene TRBV29-1 combines with J gene TRBJ1-1, with unresolved D. Germline CDR1 is SQVTM and CDR2 is ANQGSEA. Trimming pared 7 bases from V and 1 base from J, leaving 10 bases between. CDR3 length equals 12 residues. Full variable domain (remainder filled in from reference TRBV29-1 and TRBJ1-1): SAVISQKPSRDICQRGTSLTIQCQVDSQVTMMFWYRQQPGQSLTLIATANQGSEATYESGFVIDKFPISRPNLTFSTLTVSNMSPEDSSIYLCSAKSENTEAFFGQGTRLTVV.